This T cell receptor (beta chain) was captured in a study of response to subunit inactivated influenza vaccine. Broader study findings: Authors suggested few new T cells are recruited by each seasonal influenza vaccination.

This clonotype has only a few counts. Antigen specificity is unknown. The V and J ends lost 1 base and 7 bases, in that order; junction bases with no gene match: 6. Germline V gene lookup returns CDR1 SEHNR and CDR2 FQNEAQ (reference sequence). The CDR3 consists of 16 residues. MiXCR, applied by TCRdb to the RT-PCR reads, yields one record per CDR3 protein. The sample contains about 800,000 distinct CDR3 sequences, about 20% of which appear only once. The sample was PBMCs from blood, taken about 5 days after vaccination. The V gene is TRBV7-9, the J gene TRBJ1-5; the match to TRBD1 covers 11 bases. The receptor comes from a man aged 50 or older who received an inactivated influenza vaccine. As DNA, the CDR3 is TGTGCCAGCAGCTTAGGGACAGGGGGCATTTGGCAGCCCCAGCATTTT. This encodes CASSLGTGGIWQPQHF.